The clone carrying this T cell receptor (beta chain) was detected only a few times. This may be a read error, as it is one base from a much larger clone. With 1 base removed from V and 1 base from J, the gap between germline ends came to 4 bases. CDR1 and CDR2 from the germline V gene are SEHNR and FQNEAQ (reference sequence). The CDR3 contains 14 residues. Generated by immunoSEQ multiplex PCR, the TCRdb table keeps only in-frame clones and is missing some. Here the sample spans more than 85,000 clones, roughly 80% being singletons. These data come from a study of blood T cell repertoires in COVID-19.

The sample comprised peripheral blood. V usage is TRBV7-9 and J usage is TRBJ2-2, with unresolved D. The source of this sequence is a man older than 75 with active or convalescent COVID-19. Here the CDR3 DNA reads TGTGCCAGCAGCTTAGGACAGAACACCGGGGAGCTGTTTTTT. It translates to CASSLGQNTGELFF.